This T cell receptor beta chain was captured in a study of blood T cell repertoires in COVID-19. Sequenced by immunoSEQ multiplex PCR; TCRdb stores in-frame clones only, minus some. The sample lists almost 500,000 clones; approximately 91% were seen once. CDR1 is SGHTS, CDR2 YDEGEE, per germline. V lost 1 base to trimming and J lost 4 bases; unmatched junction nucleotides: 5. The CDR3 is made up of 14 amino acids. Living in about two dozen US areas, the participants were between roughly 18 and 90 years of age. Cohort 3 recovered donors had two negative PCRs, clearance, or symptom resolution. The chain links TRBV5-8 to TRBJ2-7; TRBD1 matches 7 bases. This clonotype was sampled from a woman aged 55-70 years who had recovered from COVID-19. Sequenced sample: PBMCs or T cells enriched from blood (not recorded which). CDR3 amino acids: CASSLRARGYEQYV. The DNA for the CDR3 is TGTGCCAGCAGCTTGAGGGCCAGGGGGTACGAGCAGTACGTC.